Below, 27 T cell receptor beta chains from the same sample are listed, as sequenced in a study of blood T cell repertoires in COVID-19. Generated by immunoSEQ multiplex PCR, the TCRdb table keeps only in-frame clones and is missing some. The data hold about 180,000 clones, with about 81% observed a single time. The sequencing input was peripheral blood. Receptor source: a woman older than 75 with COVID-19, enrolled during active disease.

This chain joins TRBV27 and TRBJ2-1, with 10 bases that match TRBD2. The germline V gene has CDR1 MNHEY and CDR2 SMNVEV (reference sequence). V gave up 6 bases and J gave up 5 bases; unmatched junction bases: 7. The CDR3 is 15 amino acids. The CDR3 here is CASRPSGSWHNEQFF. DNA for the CDR3: TGTGCCAGCAGACCTAGCGGGAGTTGGCACAATGAGCAGTTCTTC.

V gene TRBV18 combines with J gene TRBJ1-4, with 9 bases fitting TRBD1. Germline V gene sequence: CDR1 KGHSH, CDR2 LQKENI. With 6 bases clipped from V and 8 bases from J, the junction kept 10 bases outside the gene matches. The CDR3 is made up of 15 amino acids. CDR3 DNA: TGTGCCAGCTCTGGTACAGGGGGCGCTCAGGAAAAACTGTTTTTT. Translating it yields CASSGTGGAQEKLFF.

The chain has TRBV30 and TRBJ1-5; unclear D gene. Trimming removed 3 bases at V and 7 bases at J, with 16 bases between. CDR1 is GTSNPN and CDR2 is SVGIG in the germline V gene (reference sequence). The CDR3 runs 14 residues. The CDR3 sequence is CAWRVEDEGQPQHF. The CDR3 DNA follows: TGTGCCTGGAGAGTCGAAGATGAGGGACAGCCCCAGCATTTT.

This chain joins TRBV6-5 and TRBJ1-2, with a possible D match to TRBD1 (5 bases). Germline CDR1 MNHEY, CDR2 SVGAGI. The CDR3 loop spans 14 amino acids. The germline V and J ends were trimmed by 7 bases and 4 bases, with 16 bases remaining between them. CDR3 amino acids: CASTPSGGGYGYTF. The CDR3 coding sequence is TGTGCCAGCACCCCTTCGGGGGGGGGCTATGGCTACACCTTC.

The J gene is TRBJ2-5, the V gene TRBV18; TRBD2 is a possible D gene (6 bases). The CDR3 runs to 15 residues. Germline assignment: CDR1 KGHSH and CDR2 LQKENI. V lost 3 bases to trimming and J lost 2 bases, with 13 bases between them. The CDR3 region has the DNA TGTGCCAGCTCACCGCGGGACTTACCACAAGAGACCCAGTACTTC. This codes for CASSPRDLPQETQYF.

The rearrangement links TRBV18 to TRBJ1-1, with 7 bases fitting TRBD1. Per the germline V gene, CDR1 is KGHSH and CDR2 is LQKENI. This CDR3 spans 16 amino acids. J lost 6 bases, V lost 1 base, and 11 bases had no gene match. DNA for the CDR3: TGTGCCAGCTCACCACTCCGGACAGGTGGAGACGCTGAAGCTTTCTTT. Its translation is CASSPLRTGGDAEAFF.

The chain has TRBV15 and TRBJ2-2; D is unresolved. The CDR3 sequence is 18 residues long. Trimming pared 4 bases from V and 0 bases from J, leaving 18 bases between. Germline values: CDR1 LNHNV, CDR2 YYDKDF (reference sequence). The CDR3 bases are TGTGCCACCAGCAAATTCCCACCAGGCGCCACGAACACCGGGGAGCTGTTTTTT. Its translation is CATSKFPPGATNTGELFF.

This clone was observed once. This sequence joins TRBV10-3 and TRBJ2-3; a weak D match, TRBD2 (6 bases). Germline CDR1 is ENHRY and CDR2 is SYGVKD. Trimming removed 1 base from V and 3 bases from J, with 8 bases in between. This CDR3 region has 14 residues. CDR3 protein: CAISELGGTDTQYF. The CDR3 region has the DNA TGTGCCATCAGTGAGTTGGGGGGAACAGATACGCAGTATTTT.

The chain joins TRBV30 to TRBJ2-7; perhaps TRBD1 as D (5 bases). This CDR3 spans 11 amino acids. The germline V gene has CDR1 GTSNPN and CDR2 SVGIG (reference sequence). V lost 0 bases and J 5 bases, leaving 5 bases between the germline ends. The CDR3 loop reads CAWSVQDEQYF. In DNA form, the CDR3 reads TGTGCCTGGAGTGTACAGGACGAGCAGTACTTC. The full variable domain, its missing parts supplied by reference TRBV30 and TRBJ2-7, is SQTIHQWPATLVQPVGSPLSLECTVEGTSNPNLYWYRQAAGRGLQLLFYSVGIGQISSEVPQNLSASRPQDRQFILSSKKLLLSDSGFYLCAWSVQDEQYFGPGTRLTVT.

In its sample, this clone was seen once. In nucleotides, the CDR3 is TGTGCCAGCAGCTTCGCAGGGCTCAATCAGCCCCAGCATTTT. This gives the protein CASSFAGLNQPQHF. V usage is TRBV7-2 and J usage is TRBJ1-5; perhaps TRBD1 as D (5 bases). The CDR3 sequence is 14 residues long. Trimming cost V 3 bases and J 3 bases, with 9 bases left between them. CDR1 and CDR2 from the germline V gene are SGHTA and FQGNSA.

This clone appeared once. V is TRBV10-1 and J is TRBJ2-6; perhaps TRBD2 as D (6 bases). This CDR3 is 19 amino acids long. Germline loops: CDR1 WNHNN, CDR2 SYGVQD (reference sequence). V was trimmed by 9 bases and J by 0 bases, leaving 24 bases between them. CDR3 bases: TGCGCCAGGGTCCTCTACGGGGGACGGTCTAGCTCTGGGGCCAACGTCCTGACTTTC. This gives the protein CARVLYGGRSSSGANVLTF.

This chain connects TRBV19 to TRBJ1-2, with a weak D call TRBD1 (6 bases). Deletions cut 3 bases from V and 6 bases from J, with 8 bases between. CDR1 and CDR2 (germline): LNHDA, SQIVND (reference sequence). The CDR3 has 12 amino acids. CDR3 DNA: TGTGCCAGTAGTATGCACAGGGATGGCTACACCTTC. Amino acid sequence: CASSMHRDGYTF.

This sequence joins TRBV11-2 and TRBJ2-3, with D perhaps matching TRBD2 (5 bases). CDR3 length equals 15 residues. The V end lost 1 base, the J end lost 4 bases, and 12 bases lay between the germline ends. Germline V lookup: CDR1 SGHAT, CDR2 FQNNGV. The chain's CDR3 is CASSLGGRPADTQYF. Written as DNA, the CDR3 is TGTGCCAGCAGCTTAGGTGGGAGACCGGCAGATACGCAGTATTTT.

The chain recombines TRBV18 with TRBJ2-1; 7 bases fit TRBD2. Germline-derived CDR1 and CDR2 are KGHSH and LQKENI. The CDR3 runs 14 residues. V was pared by 3 bases and J by 8 bases, with 7 bases of the junction left unmatched. The CDR3 reads CASSPQPGRDEQFF. CDR3 DNA: TGTGCCAGCTCACCTCAACCGGGGAGGGATGAGCAGTTCTTC.

The chain joins TRBV23-1 to TRBJ2-1, with TRBD2 identical over 12 bases. TRBV23-1 is placed among ORFs of uncertain function. The CDR3 runs to 15 residues. J lost 5 bases, V lost 7 bases, and 6 bases had no gene match. The CDR3 spells CASTILAGGDNEQFF. DNA for the CDR3: TGCGCCAGCACTATACTAGCGGGAGGTGACAATGAGCAGTTCTTC.

This clone was picked up one time. This chain uses TRBV12-3 or TRBV12-4 with TRBJ2-5, with TRBD1 identical over 8 bases. The CDR3 sequence is 13 residues long. V lost 5 bases to trimming and J lost 5 bases; unmatched junction nucleotides: 4. The CDR3 nucleotides are TGTGCCAGCAGTCGACAGGGGCGGGAGACCCAGTACTTC. Translated: CASSRQGRETQYF.

The V and J genes are TRBV6-5 and TRBJ2-7, with 14 bases fitting TRBD2. Per germline, CDR1 MNHEY and CDR2 SVGAGI. The V gene end was trimmed by 2 bases and the J gene end by 11 bases; junction bases not matched to a gene: 5. The CDR3 is 14 amino acids. CDR3 DNA sequence: TGTGCCAGCAGTTACCGACTAGCGGGGGGGCCGGAGTACTTC. Its protein is CASSYRLAGGPEYF.

The chain is built from TRBV18 and TRBJ1-5, with 9 bases fitting TRBD1. Germline loops: CDR1 KGHSH, CDR2 LQKENI. This CDR3 comprises 15 residues. V was clipped by 2 bases and J by 7 bases; unmatched bases: 6. The CDR3 DNA reads TGTGCCAGCTCACCAGCGGGACAGGGTCAGCAGCCCCAGCATTTT. This sequence encodes CASSPAGQGQQPQHF.

The chain uses TRBV5-1 and TRBJ2-3, with TRBD2 matching 10 bases. Germline V lookup: CDR1 SGHRS, CDR2 YFSETQ. There are 16 residues in the CDR3. Germline trimming cut 1 base from V and 4 bases from J; bases unmatched to any gene: 6. The chain's CDR3 is CASSLPLAGGPDTQYF. CDR3 in DNA: TGCGCCAGCAGCTTGCCGTTAGCGGGGGGACCAGATACGCAGTATTTT.

The chain employs TRBV11-3 and TRBJ1-1; D may be TRBD1 (5 bases). Trimming took 5 bases from V and 5 from J, leaving 15 bases between them. This CDR3 is 14 amino acids long. Germline V gene sequence: CDR1 SGHNT, CDR2 YENEEA. This CDR3 is CASSPDSFRTEAFF. CDR3 bases: TGTGCCAGCAGCCCCGACAGTTTTCGGACTGAAGCTTTCTTT.

The genes are TRBV6-5 and TRBJ1-2; D gene unclear. Trimming cost V 2 bases and J 2 bases, with 6 bases left between them. CDR3 length: 13 residues. Germline-derived CDR1 and CDR2 are MNHEY and SVGAGI. CDR3 in DNA: TGTGCCAGCAGTTACGGGCTCAACTATGGCTACACCTTC. Residues: CASSYGLNYGYTF.

The CDR3 DNA follows: TGTGCCAGCAGTTACCTCCCCCAGTCACCGCCCGATACGCAGTATTTT. This codes for CASSYLPQSPPDTQYF. This sequence joins TRBV6-5 and TRBJ2-3; no definite D call. This CDR3 is 16 amino acids long. The germline V gene encodes CDR1 MNHEY and CDR2 SVGAGI. Trimming removed 2 bases from V and 6 bases from J, with 18 bases in between.

The chain is built from TRBV4-2 and TRBJ1-1; 7 bases are shared with TRBD1. In germline, CDR1 is LGHNA, CDR2 YNFKEQ. V was clipped by 4 bases and J by 6 bases; unmatched bases: 5. CDR3 length: 13 amino acids. The chain's CDR3 is CASSPQGDAEAFF. The CDR3 DNA reads as TGTGCCAGCAGCCCGCAGGGGGACGCTGAAGCTTTCTTT.

This rearrangement joins TRBV7-2 to TRBJ2-2; TRBD2 matches at 9 bases. From germline, CDR1 is SGHTA and CDR2 FQGNSA. The ends lost 4 bases at V and 6 bases at J; junction bases unmatched: 15. The CDR3 contains 18 residues. The DNA of the CDR3 is TGTGCCAGCAGCTCATTGGCGGGGGGGTCCCCGGGCTCCGGGGAGCTGTTTTTT. Translated, it gives CASSSLAGGSPGSGELFF.

This rearrangement joins TRBV6-6 to TRBJ2-3; the D gene is possibly TRBD1 (5 bases). Germline V CDR1 and CDR2: MNHNY, SVGAGI (reference sequence). The CDR3 runs to 16 residues. V lost 2 bases and J 1 base, leaving 13 bases between the germline ends. The CDR3 loop is CASSYPYGRGTDTQYF. The CDR3 DNA reads as TGTGCCAGCAGTTACCCCTACGGCAGGGGCACAGATACGCAGTATTTT.

J is TRBJ2-2 and V is TRBV28; D perhaps matches TRBD1 (5 bases). V lost 6 bases to trimming and J lost 1 base, with 9 bases between them. This CDR3 has 14 amino acids. Germline loops: CDR1 MDHEN, CDR2 SYDVKM. The CDR3, as DNA: TGTGCCAGCAGACCTACAGGGAACACCGGGGAGCTGTTTTTT. Encoded protein: CASRPTGNTGELFF.

This chain uses TRBV18 with TRBJ2-3; D uncertain. Germline V gene lookup returns CDR1 KGHSH and CDR2 LQKENI. The V end lost 5 bases, the J end lost 3 bases, and 3 bases lay between the germline ends. The CDR3 extends over 11 amino acids. The CDR3 reads CASSSTDTQYF. The CDR3 DNA reads TGTGCCAGCTCATCTACAGATACGCAGTATTTT.